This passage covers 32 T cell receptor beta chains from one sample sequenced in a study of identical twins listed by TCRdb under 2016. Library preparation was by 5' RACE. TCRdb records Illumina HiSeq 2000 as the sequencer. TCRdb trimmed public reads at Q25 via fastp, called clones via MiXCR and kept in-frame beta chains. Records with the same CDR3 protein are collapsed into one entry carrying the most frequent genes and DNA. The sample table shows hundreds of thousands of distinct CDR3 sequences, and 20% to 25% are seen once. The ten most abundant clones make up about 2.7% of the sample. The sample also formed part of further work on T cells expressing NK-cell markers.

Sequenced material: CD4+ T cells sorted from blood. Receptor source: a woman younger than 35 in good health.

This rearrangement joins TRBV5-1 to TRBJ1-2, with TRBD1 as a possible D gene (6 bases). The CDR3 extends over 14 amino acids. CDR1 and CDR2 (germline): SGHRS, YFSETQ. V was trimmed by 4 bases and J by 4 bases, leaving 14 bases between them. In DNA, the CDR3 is TGCGCCAGCAGCCCCAACAGGGCCAGCTATGGCTACACCTTC. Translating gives CASSPNRASYGYTF.

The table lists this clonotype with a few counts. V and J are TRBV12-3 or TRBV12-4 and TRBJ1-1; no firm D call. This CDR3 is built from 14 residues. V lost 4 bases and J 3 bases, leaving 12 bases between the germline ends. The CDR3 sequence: CASSSRAGYTEAFF. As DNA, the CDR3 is TGTGCCAGCAGTTCTAGGGCCGGGTACACTGAAGCTTTCTTT.

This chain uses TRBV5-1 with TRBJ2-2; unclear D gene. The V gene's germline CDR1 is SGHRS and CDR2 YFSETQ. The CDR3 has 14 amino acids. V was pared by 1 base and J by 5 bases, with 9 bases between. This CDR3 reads CASSLNSGTGELFF. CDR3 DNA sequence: TGCGCCAGCAGCTTGAACAGTGGTACCGGGGAGCTGTTTTTT.

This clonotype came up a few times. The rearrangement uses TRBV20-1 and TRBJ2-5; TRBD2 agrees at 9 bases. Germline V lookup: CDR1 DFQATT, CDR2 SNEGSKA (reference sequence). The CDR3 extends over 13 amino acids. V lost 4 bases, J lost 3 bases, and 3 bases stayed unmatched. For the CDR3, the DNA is TGCAGTGCTATAGCGGGAGTTAAAGAGACCCAGTACTTC. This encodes CSAIAGVKETQYF.

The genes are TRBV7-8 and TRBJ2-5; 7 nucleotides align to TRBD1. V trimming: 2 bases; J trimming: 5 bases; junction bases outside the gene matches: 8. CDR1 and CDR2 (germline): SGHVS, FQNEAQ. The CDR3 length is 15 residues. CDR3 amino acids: CASSLYRGIGETQYF. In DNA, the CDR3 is TGTGCCAGCAGCTTATACAGGGGTATTGGGGAGACCCAGTACTTC.

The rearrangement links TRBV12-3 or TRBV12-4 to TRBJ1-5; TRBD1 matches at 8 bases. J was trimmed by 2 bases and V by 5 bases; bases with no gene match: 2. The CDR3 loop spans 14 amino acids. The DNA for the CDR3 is TGTGCCAGCAGTAAGACAGGGGGCAATCAGCCCCAGCATTTT. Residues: CASSKTGGNQPQHF.

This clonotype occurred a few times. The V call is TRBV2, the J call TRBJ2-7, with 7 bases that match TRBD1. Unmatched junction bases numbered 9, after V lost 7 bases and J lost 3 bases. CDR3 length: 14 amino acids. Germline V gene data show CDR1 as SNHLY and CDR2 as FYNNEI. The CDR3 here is CASTRGMKGYEQYF. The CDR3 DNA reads TGTGCCAGCACCAGGGGGATGAAGGGCTACGAGCAGTACTTC.

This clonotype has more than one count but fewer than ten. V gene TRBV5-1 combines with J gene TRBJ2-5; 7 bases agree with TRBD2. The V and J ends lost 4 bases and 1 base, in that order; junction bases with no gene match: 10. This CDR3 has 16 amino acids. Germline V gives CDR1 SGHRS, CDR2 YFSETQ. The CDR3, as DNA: TGCGCCAGCAGCCTACGGGGGGACGGGGTCCAAGAGACCCAGTACTTC. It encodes CASSLRGDGVQETQYF.

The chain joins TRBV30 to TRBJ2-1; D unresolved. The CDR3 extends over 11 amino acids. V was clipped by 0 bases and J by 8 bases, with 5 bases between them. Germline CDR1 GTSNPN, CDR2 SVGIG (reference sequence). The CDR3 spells CAWSVRDEQFF. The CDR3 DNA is TGTGCCTGGAGTGTACGGGATGAGCAGTTCTTC.

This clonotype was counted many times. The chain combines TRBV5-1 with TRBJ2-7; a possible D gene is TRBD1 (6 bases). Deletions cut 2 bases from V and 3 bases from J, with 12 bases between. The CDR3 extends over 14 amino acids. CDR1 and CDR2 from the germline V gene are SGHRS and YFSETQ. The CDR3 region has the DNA TGCGCCAGCAGCTTACAGGGAGACCACTACGAGCAGTACTTC. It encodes CASSLQGDHYEQYF.

Written as DNA, the CDR3 is TGTGCCAGCTGCCGCCGGGGGGGTGGGGAGACCCAGTACTTC. This gives the protein CASCRRGGGETQYF. The chain couples TRBV12-3 or TRBV12-4 to TRBJ2-5; TRBD2 matches at 8 bases. V lost 8 bases and J lost 5; bases outside the gene matches: 10. The CDR3 consists of 14 residues.

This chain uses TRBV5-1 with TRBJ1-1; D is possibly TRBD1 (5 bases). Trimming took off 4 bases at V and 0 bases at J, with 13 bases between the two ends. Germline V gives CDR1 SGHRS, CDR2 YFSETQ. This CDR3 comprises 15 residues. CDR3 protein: CASSQSLGLNTEAFF. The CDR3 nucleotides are TGCGCCAGCAGCCAATCCTTGGGGCTGAACACTGAAGCTTTCTTT.

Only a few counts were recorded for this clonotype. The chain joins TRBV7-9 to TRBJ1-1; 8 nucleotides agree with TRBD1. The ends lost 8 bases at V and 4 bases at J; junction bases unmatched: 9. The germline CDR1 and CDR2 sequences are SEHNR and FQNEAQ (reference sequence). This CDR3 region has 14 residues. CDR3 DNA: TGTGCCAGCGCTAAACAGGGGGGAACCACTGAAGCTTTCTTT. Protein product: CASAKQGGTTEAFF.

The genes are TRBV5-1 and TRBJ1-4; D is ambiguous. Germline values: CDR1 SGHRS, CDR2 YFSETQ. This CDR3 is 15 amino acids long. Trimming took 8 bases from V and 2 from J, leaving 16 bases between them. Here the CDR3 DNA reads TGCGCCAGGAGGCCCGGGAGCTCGACTAATGAAAAACTGTTTTTT. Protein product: CARRPGSSTNEKLFF.

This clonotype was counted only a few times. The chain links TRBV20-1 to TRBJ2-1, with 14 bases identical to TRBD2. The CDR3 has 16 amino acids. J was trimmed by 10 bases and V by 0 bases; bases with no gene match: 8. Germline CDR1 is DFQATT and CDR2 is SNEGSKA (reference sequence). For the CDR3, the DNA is TGCAGTGCTAGAGATCGGACTAGCGGGGGGCGCCAAGAGCAGTTCTTC. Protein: CSARDRTSGGRQEQFF.

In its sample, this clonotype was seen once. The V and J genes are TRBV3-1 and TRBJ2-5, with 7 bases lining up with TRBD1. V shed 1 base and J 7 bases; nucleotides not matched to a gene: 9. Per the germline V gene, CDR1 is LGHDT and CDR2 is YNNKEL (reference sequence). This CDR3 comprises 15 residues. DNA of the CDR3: TGTGCCAGCAGCCAAGGGCTCCGGGACAGTGGGACCCAGTACTTC. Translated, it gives CASSQGLRDSGTQYF.

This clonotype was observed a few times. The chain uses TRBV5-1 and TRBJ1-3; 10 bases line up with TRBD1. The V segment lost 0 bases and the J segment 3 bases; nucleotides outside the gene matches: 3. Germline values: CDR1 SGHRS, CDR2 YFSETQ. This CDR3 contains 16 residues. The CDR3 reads CASSLGDRGIGNTIYF. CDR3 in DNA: TGCGCCAGCAGCTTGGGGGACAGGGGCATTGGAAACACCATATATTTT.

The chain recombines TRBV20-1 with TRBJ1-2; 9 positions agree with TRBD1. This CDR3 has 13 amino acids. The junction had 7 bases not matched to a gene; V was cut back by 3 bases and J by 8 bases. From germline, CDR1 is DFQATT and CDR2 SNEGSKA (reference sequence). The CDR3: CSASLQGAVGYTF. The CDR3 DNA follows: TGCAGTGCTAGTCTACAGGGGGCTGTAGGCTACACCTTC.

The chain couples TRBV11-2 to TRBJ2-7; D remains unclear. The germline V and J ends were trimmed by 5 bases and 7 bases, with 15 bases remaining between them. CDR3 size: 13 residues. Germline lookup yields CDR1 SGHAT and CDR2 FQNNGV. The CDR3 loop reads CASSPRLHGEQYF. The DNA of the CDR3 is TGTGCCAGCAGCCCACGACTGCATGGGGAGCAGTACTTC.

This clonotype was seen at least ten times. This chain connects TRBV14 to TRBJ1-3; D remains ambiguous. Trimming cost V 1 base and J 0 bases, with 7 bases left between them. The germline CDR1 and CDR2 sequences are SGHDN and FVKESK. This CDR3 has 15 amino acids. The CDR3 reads CASSQGGSSGNTIYF. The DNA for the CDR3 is TGTGCCAGCAGCCAAGGTGGCAGCTCTGGAAACACCATATATTTT.

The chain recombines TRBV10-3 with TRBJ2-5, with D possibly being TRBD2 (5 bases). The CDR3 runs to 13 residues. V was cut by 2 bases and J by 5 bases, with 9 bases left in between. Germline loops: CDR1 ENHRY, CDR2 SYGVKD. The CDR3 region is CAISEGSRETQYF. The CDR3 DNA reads TGTGCCATCAGTGAGGGGAGTCGGGAGACCCAGTACTTC.

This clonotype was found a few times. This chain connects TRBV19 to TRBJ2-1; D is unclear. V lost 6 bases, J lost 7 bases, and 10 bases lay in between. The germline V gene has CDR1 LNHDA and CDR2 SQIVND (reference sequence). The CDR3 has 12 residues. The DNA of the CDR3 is TGTGCCAGTAGCCTTAGCTGGAATGAGCAGTTCTTC. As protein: CASSLSWNEQFF. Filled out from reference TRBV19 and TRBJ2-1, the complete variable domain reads DGGITQSPKYLFRKEGQNVTLSCEQNLNHDAMYWYRQDPGQGLRLIYYSQIVNDFQKGDIAEGYSVSREKKESFPLTVTSAQKNPTAFYLCASSLSWNEQFFGPGTRLTVL.

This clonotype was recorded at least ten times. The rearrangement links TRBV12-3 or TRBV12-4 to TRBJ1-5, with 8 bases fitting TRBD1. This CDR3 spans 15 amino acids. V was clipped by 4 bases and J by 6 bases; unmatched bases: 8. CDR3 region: CASSSRTGSVQPQHF. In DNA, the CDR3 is TGTGCCAGCAGTTCGAGGACAGGGTCCGTTCAGCCCCAGCATTTT.

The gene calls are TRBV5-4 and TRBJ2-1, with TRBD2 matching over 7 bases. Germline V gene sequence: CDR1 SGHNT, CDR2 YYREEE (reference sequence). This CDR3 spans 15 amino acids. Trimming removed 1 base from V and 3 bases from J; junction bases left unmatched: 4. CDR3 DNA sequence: TGTGCCAGCAGCTTGACAGCTAGCGGCTACAATGAGCAGTTCTTC. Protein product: CASSLTASGYNEQFF.

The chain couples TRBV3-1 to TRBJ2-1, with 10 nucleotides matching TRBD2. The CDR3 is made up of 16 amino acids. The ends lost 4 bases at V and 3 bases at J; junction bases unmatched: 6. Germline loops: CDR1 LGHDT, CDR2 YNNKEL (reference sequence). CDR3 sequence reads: CASSPPTSGDYNEQFF. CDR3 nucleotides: TGTGCCAGCAGCCCTCCCACTAGCGGGGACTACAATGAGCAGTTCTTC.

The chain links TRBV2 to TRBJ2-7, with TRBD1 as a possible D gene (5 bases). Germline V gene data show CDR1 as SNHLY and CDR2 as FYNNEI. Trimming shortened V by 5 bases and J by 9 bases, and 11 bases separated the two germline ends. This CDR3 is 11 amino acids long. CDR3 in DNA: TGTGCCAGCAGTAGGCAGGGTCGGCAGTACTTC. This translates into CASSRQGRQYF.

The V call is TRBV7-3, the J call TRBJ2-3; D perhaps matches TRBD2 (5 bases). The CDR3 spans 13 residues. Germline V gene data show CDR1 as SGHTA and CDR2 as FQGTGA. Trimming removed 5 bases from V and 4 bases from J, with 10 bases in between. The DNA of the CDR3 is TGTGCCAGCAGCCCTAGCTGGGCAGATACGCAGTATTTT. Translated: CASSPSWADTQYF.

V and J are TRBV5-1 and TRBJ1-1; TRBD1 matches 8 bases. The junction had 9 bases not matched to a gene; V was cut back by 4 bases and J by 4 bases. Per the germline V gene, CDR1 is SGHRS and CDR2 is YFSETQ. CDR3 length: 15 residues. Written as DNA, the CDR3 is TGCGCCAGCAGCCCAGGACAGGGTTTAGGCACTGAAGCTTTCTTT. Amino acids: CASSPGQGLGTEAFF.

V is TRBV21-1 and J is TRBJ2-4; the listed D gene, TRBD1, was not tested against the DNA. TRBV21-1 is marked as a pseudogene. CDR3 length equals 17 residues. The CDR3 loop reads CASSKGGPTGSKNIQYF. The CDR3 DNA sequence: TGTGCCAGCAGCAAAGGCGGCCCGACAGGGTCCAAAAACATTCAGTACTTC.

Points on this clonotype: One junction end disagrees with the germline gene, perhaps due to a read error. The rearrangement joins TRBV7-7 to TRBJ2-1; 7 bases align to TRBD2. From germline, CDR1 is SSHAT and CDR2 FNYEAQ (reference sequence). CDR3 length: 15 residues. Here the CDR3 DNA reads TGTGCTAGCAGCACCAGGACTAGCTCCTACAATGAGCAGTTCTTC. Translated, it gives CASSTRTSSYNEQFF.

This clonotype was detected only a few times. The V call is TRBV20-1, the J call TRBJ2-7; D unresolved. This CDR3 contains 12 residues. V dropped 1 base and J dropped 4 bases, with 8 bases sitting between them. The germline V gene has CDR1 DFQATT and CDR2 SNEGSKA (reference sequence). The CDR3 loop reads CSARGFGYEQYF. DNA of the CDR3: TGCAGTGCTAGAGGGTTCGGGTACGAGCAGTACTTC.

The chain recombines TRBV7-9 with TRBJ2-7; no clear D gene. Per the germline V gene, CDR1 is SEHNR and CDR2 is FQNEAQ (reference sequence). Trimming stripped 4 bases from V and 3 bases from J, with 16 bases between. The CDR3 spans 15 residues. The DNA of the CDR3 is TGTGCCAGCAGCTCCGCCTGGCACTTTAGCTACGAGCAGTACTTC. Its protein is CASSSAWHFSYEQYF.